The 17 T cell receptor beta chains in this list originate from one sample, sequenced in a study of CD8+ T cells in alopecia areata. The treatment here: oral pan-JAK inhibitor, 5-10 mg twice daily. RNA extraction and reverse transcription yielded cDNA as sequencing template. TCRdb's copy holds only in-frame clones and misses some; the assay was immunoSEQ multiplex PCR. The sample includes some 100,000 clones, around 44% of them seen just once. Material: CD8+ T cells sorted from blood, obtained at week 24, from a patient treated with tofacitinib. These receptors came from a human donor with alopecia areata.

The CDR3 spells CASWREKLFF. The CDR3 DNA reads TGTGCCAGCTGGCGGGAAAAACTGTTTTTT. The J gene is TRBJ1-4, the V gene TRBV6-1; D unresolved. The germline V and J ends were trimmed by 8 bases and 8 bases, with 6 bases remaining between them. Germline assignment: CDR1 MNHNS and CDR2 SASEGT. The CDR3 spans 10 residues.

The chain couples TRBV27 to TRBJ2-6; tentative D call: TRBD1 (6 bases). Germline values: CDR1 MNHEY, CDR2 SMNVEV (reference sequence). The CDR3 has 18 residues. V dropped 5 bases and J dropped 4 bases, with 21 bases sitting between them. DNA for the CDR3: TGTGCCAGCAGTCCAGAAGGGGACACAGGAATAGGGGCCAACGTCCTGACTTTC. Protein: CASSPEGDTGIGANVLTF. Drawing the rest from reference TRBV27 and TRBJ2-6, the complete variable domain is EAQVTQNPRYLITVTGKKLTVTCSQNMNHEYMSWYRQDPGLGLRQIYYSMNVEVTDKGDVPEGYKVSRKEKRNFPLILESPSPNQTSLYFCASSPEGDTGIGANVLTFGAGSRLTVL.

The chain combines TRBV7-3 with TRBJ2-5; a weak D match, TRBD1 (6 bases). Germline V lookup: CDR1 SGHTA, CDR2 FQGTGA. CDR3 size: 16 residues. V was shortened by 1 base and J by 0 bases, with 12 bases between the two germline ends. The chain's CDR3 is CASSLRGTLYQETQYF. CDR3 bases: TGTGCCAGCAGCTTAAGGGGGACACTTTACCAAGAGACCCAGTACTTC.

This clone was picked up a small number of times. The J gene is TRBJ2-1, the V gene TRBV27; 9 bases line up with TRBD1. The V segment lost 3 bases and the J segment 4 bases; nucleotides outside the gene matches: 4. CDR1 is MNHEY, CDR2 SMNVEV, per germline (reference sequence). The CDR3 runs 15 residues. As DNA, the CDR3 is TGTGCCAGCAGTTTCTCGGGACAGGGATACAATGAGCAGTTCTTC. It specifies CASSFSGQGYNEQFF.

This clone was counted between two and nine times. The chain joins TRBV7-9 to TRBJ2-5; 10 bases match TRBD1. CDR1 is SEHNR, CDR2 FQNEAQ, per germline (reference sequence). The CDR3 runs to 15 residues. V was clipped by 6 bases and J by 5 bases; unmatched bases: 9. CDR3 DNA sequence: TGTGCCAGCAGGGAGGACAGGGGGTCGGGGGAGACCCAGTACTTC. It yields the protein CASREDRGSGETQYF.

The chain is built from TRBV4-1 and TRBJ2-7, with D unclear. The length of the CDR3 is 12 residues. With 1 base removed from V and 2 bases from J, the gap between germline ends came to 3 bases. Germline lookup yields CDR1 MGHRA and CDR2 YSYEKL. The CDR3 reads CASSQVPYEQYF. DNA for the CDR3: TGCGCCAGCAGCCAAGTCCCCTACGAGCAGTACTTC.

This clone was seen a few times. V usage is TRBV4-2 and J usage is TRBJ2-7; maybe TRBD2 (6 bases). Trimming stripped 5 bases from V and 2 bases from J, with 16 bases between. There are 15 residues in the CDR3. Germline CDR1 is LGHNA and CDR2 is YNFKEQ. The CDR3 sequence: CASSWVEGPAYEQYF. DNA of the CDR3: TGTGCCAGCAGCTGGGTGGAGGGCCCGGCCTACGAGCAGTACTTC.

This chain links TRBV9 with TRBJ2-3; D gene unclear. In germline, CDR1 is SGDLS, CDR2 YYNGEE. Trimming left V 0 bases short and J 2 bases short, with 10 bases between. CDR3 length: 15 residues. This CDR3 reads CASSVGVASTDTQYF. In DNA, the CDR3 is TGTGCCAGCAGCGTAGGAGTGGCCTCCACAGATACGCAGTATTTT.

The sample holds one count of this clone. The gene calls are TRBV5-6 and TRBJ2-3, with 7 nucleotides matching TRBD1. CDR3 length: 15 residues. CDR1 and CDR2 from the germline V gene are SGHDT and YYEEEE. V trimming: 4 bases; J trimming: 6 bases; junction bases outside the gene matches: 11. The CDR3 loop reads CASSIWDRPLDTQYF. The CDR3 DNA is TGTGCCAGCAGCATATGGGACAGACCCCTGGATACGCAGTATTTT.

The table lists this clone with a few counts. The rearrangement uses TRBV9 and TRBJ2-7; TRBD2 agrees at 7 bases. Germline V gene sequence: CDR1 SGDLS, CDR2 YYNGEE. The V gene end was trimmed by 3 bases and the J gene end by 7 bases; junction bases not matched to a gene: 10. There are 14 residues in the CDR3. DNA of the CDR3: TGTGCCAGCAGCGAGGAATCTAGCGGTGTTGAGCAGTACTTC. Its translation: CASSEESSGVEQYF.

This clone was observed a handful of times. The CDR3 region is CASSAKASSGRVTYEQYF. DNA of the CDR3: TGTGCCAGCAGTGCGAAAGCGTCTAGCGGGAGGGTGACCTACGAGCAGTACTTC. The chain carries TRBV25-1 and TRBJ2-7; TRBD2 aligns across 12 bases. The CDR3 sequence is 18 residues long. Losses at the gene ends were 4 bases for V and 2 bases for J; bases not matched to a gene: 12. The germline V gene has CDR1 MGHDK and CDR2 SYGVNS.

The chain recombines TRBV19 with TRBJ2-7; 9 positions match TRBD1. The V and J ends lost 6 bases and 7 bases, in that order; junction bases with no gene match: 4. Germline values: CDR1 LNHDA, CDR2 SQIVND (reference sequence). This CDR3 is built from 12 residues. CDR3 in DNA: TGTGCCAGTAGACAGGGGGCGAGGGAGCAGTACTTC. This sequence encodes CASRQGAREQYF.

V is TRBV7-9 and J is TRBJ2-7; D could derive from TRBD1 or TRBD2 (6 bases each). Per the germline V gene, CDR1 is SEHNR and CDR2 is FQNEAQ (reference sequence). V was pared by 11 bases and J by 3 bases, with 14 bases between. The length of the CDR3 is 12 residues. CDR3 DNA: TGTGCCTGGGGGGCCGGAGTCTACGAGCAGTACTTC. Residues: CAWGAGVYEQYF.

This rearrangement joins TRBV7-2 to TRBJ2-3, with D possibly TRBD2 on 5 matching bases. This CDR3 comprises 15 residues. Trimming shortened V by 4 bases and J by 6 bases, and 17 bases separated the two germline ends. The germline V gene has CDR1 SGHTA and CDR2 FQGNSA. The CDR3 reads CASSSDSRVGDTQYF. For the CDR3, the DNA is TGTGCCAGCAGCTCGGACTCGAGGGTAGGGGATACGCAGTATTTT. Full variable domain (remainder filled in from reference TRBV7-2 and TRBJ2-3): GAGVSQSPSNKVTEKGKDVELRCDPISGHTALYWYRQSLGQGLEFLIYFQGNSAPDKSGLPSDRFSAERTGGSVSTLTIQRTQQEDSAVYLCASSSDSRVGDTQYFGPGTRLTVL.

A few counts support this clone. The chain uses TRBV7-9 and TRBJ1-1; tentative D call: TRBD1 (6 bases). V lost 1 base and J 4 bases, leaving 7 bases between the germline ends. Germline V gives CDR1 SEHNR, CDR2 FQNEAQ (reference sequence). There are 13 residues in the CDR3. CDR3 in amino acids: CASSLGTATEAFF. DNA for the CDR3: TGTGCCAGCAGCTTAGGGACAGCCACTGAAGCTTTCTTT. The entire variable domain, with the rest obtained from reference TRBV7-9 and TRBJ1-1, is as follows: DTGVSQNPRHKITKRGQNVTFRCDPISEHNRLYWYRQTLGQGPEFLTYFQNEAQLEKSRLLSDRFSAERPKGSFSTLEIQRTEQGDSAMYLCASSLGTATEAFFGQGTRLTVV.

The chain combines TRBV29-1 with TRBJ2-1; TRBD1 matches at 10 bases. With V trimmed by 7 bases and J by 6 bases, 6 bases remained unmatched. The germline gives CDR1 SQVTM, CDR2 ANQGSEA. The CDR3 has 13 residues. The CDR3 here is CSAARDRGNEQFF. In DNA, the CDR3 is TGCAGCGCCGCCCGGGACAGGGGCAATGAGCAGTTCTTC.

The chain uses TRBV28 and TRBJ1-5, with D perhaps matching TRBD1 (5 bases). Germline V lookup: CDR1 MDHEN, CDR2 SYDVKM. CDR3 size: 17 residues. V was trimmed by 5 bases and J by 1 base, leaving 18 bases between them. The CDR3 spells CASSPLRGERSNQPQHF. The CDR3 coding sequence is TGTGCCAGCAGTCCGTTGCGGGGGGAGAGGAGCAATCAGCCCCAGCATTTT.